This T cell receptor beta chain was profiled in a study of cytomegalovirus exposure and HLA in healthy donors. Trimming stripped 0 bases from V and 4 bases from J, with 11 bases between. The CDR3 loop spans 14 amino acids. CDR1 is SGDLS, CDR2 YYNGEE, per germline. It was with 60 Vbeta and 13 Jbeta primers that the PCR ran. TCRdb's table, derived via immunoSEQ multiplex PCR, lists solely in-frame clones and lacks some. The data show 200,000 to 250,000 clones, over 60% seen once. The source material was PBMCs. This rearrangement joins TRBV9 to TRBJ2-7; tentative D call: TRBD1 (5 bases). The receptor was derived from a man aged 18 to 29 in good health and CMV-seronegative. Here the CDR3 DNA reads TGTGCCAGCAGCGTAGACCCCCAGGGTTACGAGCAGTACTTC. It specifies CASSVDPQGYEQYF.